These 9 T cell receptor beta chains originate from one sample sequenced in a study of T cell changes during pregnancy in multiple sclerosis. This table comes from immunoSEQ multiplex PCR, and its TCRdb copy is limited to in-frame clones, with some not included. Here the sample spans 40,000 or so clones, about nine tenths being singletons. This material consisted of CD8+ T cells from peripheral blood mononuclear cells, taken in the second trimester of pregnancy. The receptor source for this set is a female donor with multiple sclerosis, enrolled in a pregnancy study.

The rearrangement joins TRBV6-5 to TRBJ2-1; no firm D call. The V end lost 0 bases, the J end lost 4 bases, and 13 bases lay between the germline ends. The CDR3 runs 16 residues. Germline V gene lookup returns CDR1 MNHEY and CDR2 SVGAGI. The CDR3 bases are TGTGCCAGCAGTTACTCGAATCGGAACGGGTACAATGAGCAGTTCTTC. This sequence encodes CASSYSNRNGYNEQFF.

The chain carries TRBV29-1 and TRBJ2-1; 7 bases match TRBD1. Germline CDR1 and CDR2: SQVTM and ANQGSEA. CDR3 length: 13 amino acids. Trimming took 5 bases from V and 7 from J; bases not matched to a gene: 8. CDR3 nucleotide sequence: TGCAGCGTTCTCCGGGACAGTGGGAATGAGCAGTTCTTC. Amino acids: CSVLRDSGNEQFF.

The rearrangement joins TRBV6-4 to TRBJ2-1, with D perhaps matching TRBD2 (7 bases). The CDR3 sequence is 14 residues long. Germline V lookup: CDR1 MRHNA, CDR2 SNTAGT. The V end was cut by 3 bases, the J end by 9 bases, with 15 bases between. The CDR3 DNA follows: TGTGCCAGCAGTGAAGAGGGGGGGAGGGGTGAGCAGTTCTTC. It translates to CASSEEGGRGEQFF.

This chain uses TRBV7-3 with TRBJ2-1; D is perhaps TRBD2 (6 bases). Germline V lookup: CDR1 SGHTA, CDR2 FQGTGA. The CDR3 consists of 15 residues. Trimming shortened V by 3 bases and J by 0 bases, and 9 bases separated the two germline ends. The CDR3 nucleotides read TGTGCCAGCAGCTTCGCGGGGAGCTCCTACAATGAGCAGTTCTTC. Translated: CASSFAGSSYNEQFF.

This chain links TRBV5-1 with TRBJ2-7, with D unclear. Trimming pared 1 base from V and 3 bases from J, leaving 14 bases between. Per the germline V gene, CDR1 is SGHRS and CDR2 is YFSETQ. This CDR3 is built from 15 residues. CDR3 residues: CASSLRSGSNYEQYF. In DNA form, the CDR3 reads TGCGCCAGCAGCTTGAGATCGGGTTCGAACTACGAGCAGTACTTC.

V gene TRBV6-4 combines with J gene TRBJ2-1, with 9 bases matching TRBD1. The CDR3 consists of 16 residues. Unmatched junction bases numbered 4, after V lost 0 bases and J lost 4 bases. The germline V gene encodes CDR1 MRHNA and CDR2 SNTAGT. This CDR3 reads CASSDSGTGHYNEQFF. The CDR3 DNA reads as TGTGCCAGCAGTGACTCCGGGACAGGGCATTACAATGAGCAGTTCTTC.

The CDR3, as DNA: TGTGCCAGCAGCGATCCGACGACAGGGGAAAGGGCCCAGTACTTC. Translation: CASSDPTTGERAQYF. J is TRBJ2-5 and V is TRBV7-9, with 8 nucleotides matching TRBD1. This CDR3 is built from 15 residues. J was trimmed by 9 bases and V by 5 bases; bases with no gene match: 14. Germline lookup yields CDR1 SEHNR and CDR2 FQNEAQ (reference sequence).

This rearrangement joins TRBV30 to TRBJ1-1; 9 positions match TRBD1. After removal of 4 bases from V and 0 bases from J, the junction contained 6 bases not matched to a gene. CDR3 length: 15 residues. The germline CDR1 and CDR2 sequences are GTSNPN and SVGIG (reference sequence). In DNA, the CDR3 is TGTGCCTGGAAGGGGACAGGGTACCTGAACACTGAAGCTTTCTTT. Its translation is CAWKGTGYLNTEAFF. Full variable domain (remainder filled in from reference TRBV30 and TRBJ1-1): SQTIHQWPATLVQPVGSPLSLECTVEGTSNPNLYWYRQAAGRGLQLLFYSVGIGQISSEVPQNLSASRPQDRQFILSSKKLLLSDSGFYLCAWKGTGYLNTEAFFGQGTRLTVV.

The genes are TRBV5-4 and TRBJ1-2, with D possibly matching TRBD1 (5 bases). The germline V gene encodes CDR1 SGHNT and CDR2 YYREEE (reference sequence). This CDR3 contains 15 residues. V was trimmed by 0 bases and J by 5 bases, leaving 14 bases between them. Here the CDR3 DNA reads TGTGCCAGCAGCTTGGAAGGCGGGAGGGGATATGGCTACACCTTC. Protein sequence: CASSLEGGRGYGYTF. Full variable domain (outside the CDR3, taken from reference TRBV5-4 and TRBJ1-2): ETGVTQSPTHLIKTRGQQVTLRCSSQSGHNTVSWYQQALGQGPQFIFQYYREEENGRGNFPPRFSGLQFPNYSSELNVNALELDDSALYLCASSLEGGRGYGYTFGSGTRLTVV.